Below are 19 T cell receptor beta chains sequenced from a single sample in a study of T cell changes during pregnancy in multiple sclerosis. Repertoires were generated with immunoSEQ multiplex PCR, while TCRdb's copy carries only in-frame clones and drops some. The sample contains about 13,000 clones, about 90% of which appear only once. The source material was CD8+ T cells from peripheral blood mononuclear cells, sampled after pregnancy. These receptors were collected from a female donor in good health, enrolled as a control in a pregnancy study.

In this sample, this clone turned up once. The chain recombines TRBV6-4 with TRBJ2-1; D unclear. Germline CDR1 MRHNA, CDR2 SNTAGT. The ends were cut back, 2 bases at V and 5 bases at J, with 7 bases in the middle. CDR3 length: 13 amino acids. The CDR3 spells CASSDTTNNEQFF. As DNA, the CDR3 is TGTGCCAGCAGTGACACTACGAACAATGAGCAGTTCTTC.

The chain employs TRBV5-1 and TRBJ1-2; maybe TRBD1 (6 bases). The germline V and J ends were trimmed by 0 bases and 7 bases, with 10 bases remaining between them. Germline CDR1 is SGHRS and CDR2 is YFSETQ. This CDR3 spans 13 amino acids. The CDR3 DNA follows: TGCGCCAGCAGCTTGGCAGGGGCCGGTGGCTACACCTTC. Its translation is CASSLAGAGGYTF.

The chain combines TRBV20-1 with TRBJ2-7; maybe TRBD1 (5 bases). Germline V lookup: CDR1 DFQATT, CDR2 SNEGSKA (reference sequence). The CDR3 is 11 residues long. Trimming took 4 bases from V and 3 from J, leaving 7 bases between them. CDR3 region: CSATDNYEQYF. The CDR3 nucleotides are TGCAGTGCTACGGACAACTACGAGCAGTACTTC.

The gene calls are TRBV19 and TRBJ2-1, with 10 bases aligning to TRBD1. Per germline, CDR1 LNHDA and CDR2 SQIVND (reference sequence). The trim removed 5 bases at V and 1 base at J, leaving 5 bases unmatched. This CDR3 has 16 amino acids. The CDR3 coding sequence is TGTGCCAGTAGTCCTCGACAGGGGGCGTCCTACAATGAGCAGTTCTTC. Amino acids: CASSPRQGASYNEQFF. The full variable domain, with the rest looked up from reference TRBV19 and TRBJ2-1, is DGGITQSPKYLFRKEGQNVTLSCEQNLNHDAMYWYRQDPGQGLRLIYYSQIVNDFQKGDIAEGYSVSREKKESFPLTVTSAQKNPTAFYLCASSPRQGASYNEQFFGPGTRLTVL.

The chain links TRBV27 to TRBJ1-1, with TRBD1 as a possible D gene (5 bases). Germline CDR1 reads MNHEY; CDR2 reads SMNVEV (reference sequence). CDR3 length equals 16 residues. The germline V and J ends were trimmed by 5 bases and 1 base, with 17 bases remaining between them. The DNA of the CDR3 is TGTGCCAGCAGTCAGGGCTCCGAGGCTGCGAACACTGAAGCTTTCTTT. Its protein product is CASSQGSEAANTEAFF.

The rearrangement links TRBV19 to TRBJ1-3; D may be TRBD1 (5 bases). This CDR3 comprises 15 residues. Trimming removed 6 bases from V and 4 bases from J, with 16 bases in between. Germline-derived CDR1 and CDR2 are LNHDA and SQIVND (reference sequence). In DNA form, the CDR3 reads TGTGCCAGTAGCGATATGGACAAGTACGGAAACACCATATATTTT. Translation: CASSDMDKYGNTIYF.

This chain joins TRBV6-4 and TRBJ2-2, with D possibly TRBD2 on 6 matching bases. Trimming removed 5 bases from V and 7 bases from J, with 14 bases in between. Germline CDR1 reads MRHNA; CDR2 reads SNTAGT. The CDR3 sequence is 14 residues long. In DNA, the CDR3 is TGTGCCAGCAGTCGAGGAGGGACCAGCGGGGAGCTGTTTTTT. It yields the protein CASSRGGTSGELFF.

CDR3 protein: CASSKRGVWEQYF. CDR3 coding DNA: TGTGCCAGCAGCAAACGGGGGGTTTGGGAGCAGTACTTC. The V and J genes are TRBV7-2 and TRBJ2-7, with 7 bases identical to TRBD2. The CDR3 covers 13 residues. CDR1 is SGHTA, CDR2 FQGNSA, per germline. The V segment lost 5 bases and the J segment 7 bases; nucleotides outside the gene matches: 8. Full variable domain (outside the CDR3, taken from reference TRBV7-2 and TRBJ2-7): GAGVSQSPSNKVTEKGKDVELRCDPISGHTALYWYRQSLGQGLEFLIYFQGNSAPDKSGLPSDRFSAERTGGSVSTLTIQRTQQEDSAVYLCASSKRGVWEQYFGPGTRLTVT.

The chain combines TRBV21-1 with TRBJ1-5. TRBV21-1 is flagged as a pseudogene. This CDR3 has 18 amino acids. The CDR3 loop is CASSLGRREECSNQPQHF. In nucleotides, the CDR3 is TGTGCCAGCAGCCTTGGCAGGAGGGAAGAATGTAGCAATCAGCCCCAGCATTTT.

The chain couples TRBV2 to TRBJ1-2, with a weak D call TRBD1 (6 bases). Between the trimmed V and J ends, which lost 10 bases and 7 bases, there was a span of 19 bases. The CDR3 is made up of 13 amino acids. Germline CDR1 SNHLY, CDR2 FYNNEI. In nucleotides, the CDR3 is TGTGCCATCCCCGGTGGACAGCCCTTTGGCTACACCTTC. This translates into CAIPGGQPFGYTF. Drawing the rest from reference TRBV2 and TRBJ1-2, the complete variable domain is EPEVTQTPSHQVTQMGQEVILRCVPISNHLYFYWYRQILGQKVEFLVSFYNNEISEKSEIFDDQFSVERPDGSNFTLKIRSTKLEDSAMYFCAIPGGQPFGYTFGSGTRLTVV.

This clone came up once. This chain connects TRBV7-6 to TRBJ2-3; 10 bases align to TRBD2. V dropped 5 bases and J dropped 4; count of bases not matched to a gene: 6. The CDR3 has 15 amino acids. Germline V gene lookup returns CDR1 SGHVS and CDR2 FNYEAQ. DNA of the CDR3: TGTGCCAGCAGCCTGAGCGGGAGGGTGGCAGATACGCAGTATTTT. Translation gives CASSLSGRVADTQYF.

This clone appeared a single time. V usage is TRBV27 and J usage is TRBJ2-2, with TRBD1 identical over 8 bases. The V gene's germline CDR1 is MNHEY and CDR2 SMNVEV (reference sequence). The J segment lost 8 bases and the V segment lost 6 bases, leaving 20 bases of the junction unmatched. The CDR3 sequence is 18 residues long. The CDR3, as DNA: TGTGCCAGCAGCCCAATCAGGACAGGGAGGACCCTGGATGGGGAGCTGTTTTTT. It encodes CASSPIRTGRTLDGELFF.

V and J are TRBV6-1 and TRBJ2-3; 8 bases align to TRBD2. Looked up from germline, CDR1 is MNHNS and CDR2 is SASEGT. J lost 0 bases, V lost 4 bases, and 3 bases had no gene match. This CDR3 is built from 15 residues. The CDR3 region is CASSVTSGSTDTQYF. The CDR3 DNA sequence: TGTGCCAGCAGTGTAACTAGCGGTAGCACAGATACGCAGTATTTT.

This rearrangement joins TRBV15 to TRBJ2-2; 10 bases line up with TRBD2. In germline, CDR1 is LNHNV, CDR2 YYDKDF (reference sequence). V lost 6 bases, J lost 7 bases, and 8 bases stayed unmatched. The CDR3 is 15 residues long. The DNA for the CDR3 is TGTGCCACCAGATCGGGACTAGCGCGAAACGGGGAGCTGTTTTTT. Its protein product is CATRSGLARNGELFF.

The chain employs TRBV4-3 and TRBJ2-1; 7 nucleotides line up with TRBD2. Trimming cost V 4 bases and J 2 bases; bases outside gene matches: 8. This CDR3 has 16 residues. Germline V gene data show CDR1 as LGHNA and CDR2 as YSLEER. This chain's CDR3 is CASSLLAGTTYNEQFF. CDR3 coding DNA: TGCGCCAGCAGCCTTTTAGCGGGTACCACCTACAATGAGCAGTTCTTC.

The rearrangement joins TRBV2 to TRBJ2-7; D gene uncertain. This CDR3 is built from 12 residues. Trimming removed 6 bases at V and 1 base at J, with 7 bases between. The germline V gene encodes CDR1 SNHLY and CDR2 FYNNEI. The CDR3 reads CASRPRSYEQYF. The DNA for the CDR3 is TGTGCCAGCAGGCCTAGGTCCTACGAGCAGTACTTC.

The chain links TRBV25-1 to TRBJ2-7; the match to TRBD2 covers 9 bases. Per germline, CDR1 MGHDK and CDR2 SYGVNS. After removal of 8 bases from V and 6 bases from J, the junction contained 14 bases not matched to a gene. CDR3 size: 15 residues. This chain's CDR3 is CASSDGGAGGSEQYF. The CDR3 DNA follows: TGTGCCAGCTCCGATGGGGGAGCGGGAGGATCCGAGCAGTACTTC.

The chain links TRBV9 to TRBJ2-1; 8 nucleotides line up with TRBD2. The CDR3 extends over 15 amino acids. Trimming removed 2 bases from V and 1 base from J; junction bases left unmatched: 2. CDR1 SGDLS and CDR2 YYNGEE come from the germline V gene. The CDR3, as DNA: TGTGCCAGCAGCGTCTCTAGCGGGTCCTACAATGAGCAGTTCTTC. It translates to CASSVSSGSYNEQFF.

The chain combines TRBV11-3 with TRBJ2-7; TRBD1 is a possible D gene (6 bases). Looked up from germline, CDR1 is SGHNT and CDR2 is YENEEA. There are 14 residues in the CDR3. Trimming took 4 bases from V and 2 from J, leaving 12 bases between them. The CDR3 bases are TGTGCCAGCAGCTCTTACGACAGGCCCTACGAGCAGTACTTC. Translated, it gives CASSSYDRPYEQYF.